This T cell receptor beta chain comes out of a study of cytomegalovirus exposure and HLA in healthy donors. For the study at large: Early released data comprised tens of millions of unique TCRs from HLA-typed donors. Study-wide results and limits: In a later analysis, most CMV-associated TCR beta chains appeared HLA-restricted.

This CDR3 comprises 15 residues. Germline CDR1 and CDR2: GTSNPN and SVGIG (reference sequence). V lost 5 bases, J lost 1 base, and 17 bases lay in between. In regard to this clone: Its specificity is not known.

The PCR employed 60 Vbeta primers together with 13 Jbeta primers. TCRdb's table, derived via immunoSEQ multiplex PCR, lists solely in-frame clones and lacks some. The table lists approximately 87,000 clones, approximately 84% of them singletons. Sequencing was performed on PBMCs. This sequence was found in a woman between 18 and 29 years old in good health and CMV-seropositive. This chain joins TRBV30 and TRBJ2-5; D might be TRBD2 (5 bases). CDR3 DNA sequence: TGTGCCTGGGGTGCAGGCCTAGCTGTCCAAGAGACCCAGTACTTC. It yields the protein CAWGAGLAVQETQYF.